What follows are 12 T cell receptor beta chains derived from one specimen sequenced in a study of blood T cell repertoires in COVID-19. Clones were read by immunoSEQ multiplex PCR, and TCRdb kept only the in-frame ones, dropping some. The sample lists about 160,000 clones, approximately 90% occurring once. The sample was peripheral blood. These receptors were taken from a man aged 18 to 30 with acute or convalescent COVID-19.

The CDR3 DNA sequence: TGTGCCAGCTCACCACAGGGGGAAACTGAAGCTTTCTTT. Its protein product is CASSPQGETEAFF. V gene TRBV18 combines with J gene TRBJ1-1; D possibly corresponds to TRBD1 (6 bases). CDR1 KGHSH and CDR2 LQKENI come from the germline V gene. CDR3 length: 13 amino acids. Trimming pared 1 base from V and 5 bases from J, leaving 8 bases between.

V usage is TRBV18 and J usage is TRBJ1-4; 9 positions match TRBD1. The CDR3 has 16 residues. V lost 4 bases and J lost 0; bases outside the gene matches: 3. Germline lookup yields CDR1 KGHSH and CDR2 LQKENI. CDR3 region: CASSQRQGATNEKLFF. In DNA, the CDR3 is TGTGCCAGCTCACAGCGACAGGGGGCAACTAATGAAAAACTGTTTTTT. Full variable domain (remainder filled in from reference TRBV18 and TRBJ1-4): NAGVMQNPRHLVRRRGQEARLRCSPMKGHSHVYWYRQLPEEGLKFMVYLQKENIIDESGMPKERFSAEFPKEGPSILRIQQVVRGDSAAYFCASSQRQGATNEKLFFGSGTQLSVL.

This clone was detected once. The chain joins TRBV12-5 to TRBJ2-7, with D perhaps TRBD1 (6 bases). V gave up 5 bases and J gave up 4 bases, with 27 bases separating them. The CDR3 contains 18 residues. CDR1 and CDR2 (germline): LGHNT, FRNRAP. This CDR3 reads CASGQGARGEPLEYEQYF. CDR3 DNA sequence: TGTGCTAGTGGTCAAGGGGCCAGGGGAGAGCCCTTAGAATACGAGCAGTACTTC.

CDR3 nucleotides: TGTGCCAGTAGTATGTACCAGGGGTCCCCAATCACTGAAGCTTTCTTT. It translates to CASSMYQGSPITEAFF. V and J are TRBV19 and TRBJ1-1, with D perhaps TRBD1 (6 bases). Germline assignment: CDR1 LNHDA and CDR2 SQIVND (reference sequence). The CDR3 spans 16 residues. V was trimmed by 3 bases and J by 4 bases, leaving 18 bases between them.

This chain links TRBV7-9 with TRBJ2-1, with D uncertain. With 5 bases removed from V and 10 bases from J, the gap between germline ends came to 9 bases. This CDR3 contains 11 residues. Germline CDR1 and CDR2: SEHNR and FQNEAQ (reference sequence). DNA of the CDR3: TGTGCCAGCAGCCCATCGGTGGAGCAGTTCTTC. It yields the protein CASSPSVEQFF. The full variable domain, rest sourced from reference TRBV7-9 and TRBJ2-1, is DTGVSQNPRHKITKRGQNVTFRCDPISEHNRLYWYRQTLGQGPEFLTYFQNEAQLEKSRLLSDRFSAERPKGSFSTLEIQRTEQGDSAMYLCASSPSVEQFFGPGTRLTVL.

CDR3 sequence: CASSEQGNTEAFF. DNA of the CDR3: TGTGCCAGCAGTGAGCAGGGGAACACTGAAGCTTTCTTT. The chain joins TRBV2 to TRBJ1-1, with a possible D match to TRBD1 (5 bases). V dropped 3 bases and J dropped 1 base, with 6 bases sitting between them. CDR1 SNHLY and CDR2 FYNNEI come from the germline V gene. The CDR3 has 13 amino acids. The complete variable domain, with remaining parts taken from reference TRBV2 and TRBJ1-1, reads EPEVTQTPSHQVTQMGQEVILRCVPISNHLYFYWYRQILGQKVEFLVSFYNNEISEKSEIFDDQFSVERPDGSNFTLKIRSTKLEDSAMYFCASSEQGNTEAFFGQGTRLTVV.

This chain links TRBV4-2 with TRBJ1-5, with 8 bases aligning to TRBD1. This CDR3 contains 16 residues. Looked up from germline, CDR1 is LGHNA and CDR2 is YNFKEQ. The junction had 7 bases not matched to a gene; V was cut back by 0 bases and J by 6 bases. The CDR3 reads CASSQDFETGGQPQHF. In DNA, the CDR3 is TGTGCCAGCAGCCAAGACTTTGAAACAGGGGGTCAGCCCCAGCATTTT.

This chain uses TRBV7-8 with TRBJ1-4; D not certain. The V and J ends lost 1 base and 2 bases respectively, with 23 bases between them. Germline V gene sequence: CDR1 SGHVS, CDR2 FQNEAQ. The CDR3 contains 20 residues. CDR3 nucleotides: TGTGCCAGCAGCTTAGTGGTAGTCTGGTCGGTAGGCGGCACTAATGAAAAACTGTTTTTT. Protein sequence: CASSLVVVWSVGGTNEKLFF.

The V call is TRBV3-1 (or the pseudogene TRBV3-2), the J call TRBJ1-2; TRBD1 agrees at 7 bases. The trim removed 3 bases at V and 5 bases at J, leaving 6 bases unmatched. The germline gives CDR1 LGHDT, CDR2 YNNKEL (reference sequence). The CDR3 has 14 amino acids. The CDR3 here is CASSQAGGTYGYTF. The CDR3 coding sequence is TGTGCCAGCAGCCAGGCAGGGGGTACGTATGGCTACACCTTC.

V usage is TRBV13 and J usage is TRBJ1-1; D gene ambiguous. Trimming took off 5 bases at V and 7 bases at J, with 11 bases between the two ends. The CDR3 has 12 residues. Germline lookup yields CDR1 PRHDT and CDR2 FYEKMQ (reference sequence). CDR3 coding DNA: TGTGCCAGCAGCCCCCGCAGCGGTGAAGCTTTCTTT. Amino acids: CASSPRSGEAFF.

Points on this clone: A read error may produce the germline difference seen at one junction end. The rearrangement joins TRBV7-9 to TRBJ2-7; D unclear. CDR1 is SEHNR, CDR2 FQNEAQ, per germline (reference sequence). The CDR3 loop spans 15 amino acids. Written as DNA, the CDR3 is TGTGCCAGCAGTTTAGTTCCTACCCAAGCCTACGAGCAGTACTTC. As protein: CASSLVPTQAYEQYF. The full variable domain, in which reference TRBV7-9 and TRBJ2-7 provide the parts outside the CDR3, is DTGVSQNPRHKITKRGQNVTFRCDPISEHNRLYWYRQTLGQGPEFLTYFQNEAQLEKSRLLSDRFSAERPKGSFSTLEIQRTEQGDSAMYLCASSLVPTQAYEQYFGPGTRLTVT.

CDR3 residues: CASSLTAGLNYGYTF. For the CDR3, the DNA is TGTGCCAGCAGTTTAACGGCAGGGCTAAACTATGGCTACACCTTC. V and J are TRBV27 and TRBJ1-2; tentatively, D is TRBD1 (5 bases). V was trimmed by 2 bases and J by 2 bases, leaving 12 bases between them. The CDR3 is made up of 15 amino acids. Germline assignment: CDR1 MNHEY and CDR2 SMNVEV (reference sequence).